This T cell receptor (beta chain) stems from a study of regulatory T cells in long-lasting Graves disease (dated by TCRdb to the early 2020s). Background for the entire study: Newly diagnosed Graves' disease patients had taken antithyroid drugs for less than 3 months. Patients with persistent Graves' disease were compared with patients with newly diagnosed Graves' disease using TCR sequencing and RNA sequencing of peripheral blood. The study took place in China and was registered as a clinical trial. A total of about 35 samples underwent TCR sequencing: around 13 from persistent and 20 from newly diagnosed Graves' disease patients.

The investigation overall reported the following: Patients with persistent disease shared more public clonotypes (roughly 2,900) than newly diagnosed patients did (around 1,000). Peripheral blood alone was examined, since thyroid tissue, which constituted the primary lesion, could not be accessed. Only the TCR beta chain was sequenced and analyzed. TRBV28, TRBJ1-2 and TRBJ2-5 were preferentially used in persistent disease, while TRBV20-1 and TRBJ2-1 were favored in newly diagnosed disease. As a limitation, the authors acknowledged that the small sample size may reduce accuracy. Lower TCR Shannon entropy and fewer highly expanded clones were observed in persistent Graves' disease patients than in newly diagnosed patients, which suggested clonal expansion.

Library creation used multiplex PCR. TCRdb lists the instrument as Illumina HiSeq 4000. TCR beta libraries were built with iRepertoire HTBI primers and Arm-PCR amplification of CDR3 regions. Before sequencing, the PCR products went through gel purification. In the authors' own workflow: Gene usage analysis of CDR3 amino acid clonotypes relied on the roughly 60 TRBV and about 15 TRBJ segments identified across samples. COPE and FqMerger were used to merge the filtered high-quality paired reads into contigs. BLAST was used to align contigs to IMGT TRBV, TRBD and TRBJ reference genes, with CDR3 defined following IMGT. Clonotypes above 0.1% frequency were classified as highly expanded clones. Shannon entropy was used to measure repertoire diversity, and the Gini coefficient was used to measure V-J evenness. Clonotypes shared by more than one individual were considered public. The public reads were quality trimmed at Q25 with fastp and then assembled into clones with MiXCR by TCRdb, keeping productive beta chains. CDR3 protein sequences are deduplicated, and each keeps its most common genes and DNA. It is TCRdb's table, rather than the study itself, that gives the V and J calls and clone size. This sample holds about 620,000 distinct CDR3 sequences; roughly 15% were observed only once. Approximately 18% of the sample goes to the ten largest clones.

Via the germline V gene, CDR1 is SGHRS and CDR2 YFSETQ. Relative to germline, V is missing 0 bases and J is missing 2 bases, with 2 bases of the junction outside any gene match. The CDR3, cysteine through phenylalanine, is 14 amino acids long. The entry retains the CDR3 DNA only, 42 bases that are in frame from base 1. This clonotype was seen repeatedly, ten times or more. Its recognized antigen is unknown. No much larger clonotype is one base removed from it; base qualities were not supplied. Explained via the paper, the time point label denotes: newly diagnosed GD, antithyroid drugs for less than 3 months. For both TCR sequencing and RNA sequencing, RNA was extracted from PBMCs using TRIzol. The diagnosis of Graves' disease followed American Thyroid Association guidelines. Recruitment of patients was carried out at an endocrinology department in Xi'an, China. Each patient gave around 9.2 milliliters of peripheral blood, collected in an EDTA anticoagulant tube. PBMCs were isolated by Ficoll Paque Plus density gradient separation without further T cell sorting. RNA quality was checked with an Agilent 2100 Bioanalyzer and agarose gel, and concentration with a NanoDrop 2000.

The same sample was also studied in work on T cells in Graves' hyperthyroidism and ophthalmopathy. That second report states: A patient counted as having stable Graves' hyperthyroidism if no progression to ophthalmopathy occurred over 18 months of follow-up. The hyperthyroidism patients were between 18 and 65 years old and newly diagnosed, with a disease duration of less than 2 months. Any patient with an uncontrolled infection, another autoimmune disease, pregnancy or lactation was excluded. Diagnoses relied on clinical symptoms, serum thyroxine and TRAb, thyroid ultrasound and orbital computed tomography. The TCR CDR3 was subjected to a first round of RT-PCR using the HTBI primer set and the Qiagen OneStep RT-PCR kit. Blood samples also contained most of the expanded thyroid clonotypes (frequency above 0.001), which suggests that blood repertoires may reflect thyroid immune responses. A model built on a 13 V-J signature distinguished ophthalmopathy from stable hyperthyroidism, reaching roughly 88% sensitivity and around 82% specificity in cross-validation and 80%/75% in testing. In validation, progression to ophthalmopathy was predicted by the model with almost 71% sensitivity and under 85% specificity, a median of approximately 7.1 months before onset. A discovery cohort of about a hundred patients, 43 with Graves' ophthalmopathy and over 55 with stable Graves' hyperthyroidism, was used to find distinguishing TCR V-J signatures. Prospective prediction of ophthalmopathy was tested in an independent validation cohort consisting of 18 hyperthyroidism patients and around 16 patients who later progressed to ophthalmopathy. The 100 or so discovery patients were divided at random into training and test sets in a 7:3 ratio. In addition, the study compared T-cell repertoires in thyroid tissue and in blood from five or six Graves' hyperthyroidism patients. After blood sampling, hyperthyroidism patients were treated with methimazole at a starting dose of 30 mg daily, and ophthalmopathy patients were treated with high-dose intravenous methylprednisolone. Libraries were constructed in a second round of multiplex PCR, after which size selection and purification were performed. Libraries were sequenced paired-end with 100 bp reads on an Illumina HiSeq2000. SOAPnuke was used to process the raw data, with reads discarded if the reads contained adapters or uncalled bases, had a mean Phred below 15, or lacked an exact constant-primer or identifier match. High-quality paired reads were merged using COPE v1.2.5, and each unique nucleotide sequence was defined as a clonotype. MiTCR v1.1 was used to align the clonotypes against IMGT TRBV, TRBD and TRBJ reference segments. The analysis included only V-J combinations with a frequency above 0.0001, which together covered more than 98% of the repertoires. The TCS score was defined as the ratio of F50 (clonal expansion) to E x V (chaos), calculated using BLOSUM62-based TCRdist between CDR3 peptides within each V-J. Welch's t-statistics and random forest reduced 500 to 650 V-J features to under 15, which were used in a naive Bayes classifier (R e1071). Sample size was not statistically predetermined, and blinding of investigators to group allocation was not performed. According to the paper, TCR Vbeta CDR3 sequencing was carried out on about 140 peripheral blood samples, which came from fewer than 50 ophthalmopathy, under 80 hyperthyroidism and around 17 progressor patients.

The clonotype comes from a woman aged 25 to 45 with Graves disease. Donor details come from another sample of the same person, matched by shared clones. The V and J genes are TRBV5-1 and TRBJ2-7; 7 bases in the junction line up with TRBD1. The sample here was peripheral blood mononuclear cells (PBMCs), taken at new diagnosis, from a patient treated with antithyroid drugs. The CDR3 in this case is CASSLAGTAYEQYF. The DNA sequence is given as TGCGCCAGCAGCTTGGCCGGGACAGCCTACGAGCAGTACTTC.